Below are 17 T cell receptor beta chains sequenced from a single sample in a study of regulatory T cells in long-lasting Graves disease. Both iRepertoire HTBI primers and Arm-PCR of CDR3 regions were used to build the TCR beta libraries. Using its own MiXCR run on the multiplex PCR reads, TCRdb lists one record per CDR3 protein. The data show 360,000 or so distinct CDR3 sequences, approximately 15% seen once. The sample's time point: newly diagnosed GD, antithyroid drugs for less than 3 months. Following extraction of RNA from PBMCs, that RNA was used to make the TCR library. Separately, the same data were catalogued under a study of T cells in Graves' hyperthyroidism and ophthalmopathy.

The sequences come from peripheral blood mononuclear cells (PBMCs), collected at new diagnosis, from a patient treated with antithyroid drugs. The receptors were sampled from a man aged 35-49 years with Graves disease.

This clonotype showed up many times. The chain employs TRBV3-1 and TRBJ1-1, with D perhaps TRBD1 (6 bases). In germline, CDR1 is LGHDT, CDR2 YNNKEL (reference sequence). The germline V and J ends were trimmed by 8 bases and 5 bases, with 15 bases remaining between them. The CDR3 is 13 amino acids. This CDR3 reads CASGQQGWTEAFF. The CDR3 DNA reads as TGTGCCAGCGGTCAACAGGGTTGGACTGAAGCTTTCTTT. The full variable domain, rest sourced from reference TRBV3-1 and TRBJ1-1, is DTAVSQTPKYLVTQMGNDKSIKCEQNLGHDTMYWYKQDSKKFLKIMFSYNNKELIINETVPNRFSPKSPDKAHLNLHINSLELGDSAVYFCASGQQGWTEAFFGQGTRLTVV.

Only a few counts were recorded for this clonotype. This chain joins TRBV28 and TRBJ1-4, with D possibly TRBD1 on 6 matching bases. With 7 bases removed from V and 8 bases from J, the gap between germline ends came to 17 bases. From germline, CDR1 is MDHEN and CDR2 SYDVKM. The CDR3 extends over 14 amino acids. The CDR3 DNA sequence: TGTGCCAGCAATACCAGGGGAGGTCTGGAAAAACTGTTTTTT. Translated, it gives CASNTRGGLEKLFF.

The chain has TRBV7-9 and TRBJ1-5; D possibly corresponds to TRBD1 (5 bases). The CDR3 length is 12 residues. Germline-derived CDR1 and CDR2 are SEHNR and FQNEAQ (reference sequence). V lost 1 base to trimming and J lost 9 bases, with 7 bases between them. CDR3 coding DNA: TGTGCCAGCAGCTTAGTTCAGGGGCCCCAGCATTTT. Its translation: CASSLVQGPQHF. Full variable domain (rest looked up from reference TRBV7-9 and TRBJ1-5): DTGVSQNPRHKITKRGQNVTFRCDPISEHNRLYWYRQTLGQGPEFLTYFQNEAQLEKSRLLSDRFSAERPKGSFSTLEIQRTEQGDSAMYLCASSLVQGPQHFGDGTRLSIL.

This clonotype was observed a single time. The rearrangement uses TRBV30 and TRBJ1-2; TRBD1 is a possible D gene (6 bases). This CDR3 has 17 residues. The germline gives CDR1 GTSNPN, CDR2 SVGIG (reference sequence). Trimming stripped 0 bases from V and 0 bases from J, with 17 bases between. In nucleotides, the CDR3 is TGTGCCTGGAGTGTACGTAGGGGGGCAGGCGCTAACTATGGCTACACCTTC. Translated, it gives CAWSVRRGAGANYGYTF. Drawing the rest from reference TRBV30 and TRBJ1-2, the complete variable domain is SQTIHQWPATLVQPVGSPLSLECTVEGTSNPNLYWYRQAAGRGLQLLFYSVGIGQISSEVPQNLSASRPQDRQFILSSKKLLLSDSGFYLCAWSVRRGAGANYGYTFGSGTRLTVV.

This clonotype was picked up many times. This chain joins TRBV3-1 and TRBJ2-3, with TRBD2 as a possible D gene (5 bases). Germline V gene lookup returns CDR1 LGHDT and CDR2 YNNKEL (reference sequence). This CDR3 contains 16 residues. V was cut by 1 base and J by 1 base, with 12 bases left in between. The CDR3 reads CASSQASLARTDTQYF. Here the CDR3 DNA reads TGTGCCAGCAGCCAAGCCAGCCTAGCTCGCACAGATACGCAGTATTTT.

This clonotype was recorded a few times. This CDR3 is missing its conserved last phenylalanine or tryptophan, likely due to a read error. This rearrangement joins TRBV30 to TRBJ2-2; 7 positions agree with TRBD1. With V trimmed by 1 base and J by 6 bases, 5 bases remained unmatched. In germline, CDR1 is GTSNPN, CDR2 SVGIG (reference sequence). CDR3 size: 14 residues. CDR3 coding DNA: TGTGCCTGGAGTGGCGACAGGGTGGCCGGGGAGCTGTTTCTT. It is translated as CAWSGDRVAGELFL.

This clonotype was counted many times. V and J are TRBV12-5 and TRBJ2-1, with D hard to call. V lost 1 base to trimming and J lost 0 bases, with 7 bases between them. This CDR3 comprises 15 residues. Germline V gene lookup returns CDR1 LGHNT and CDR2 FRNRAP. The CDR3 here is CASGLGQSSYNEQFF. The CDR3 DNA follows: TGTGCTAGTGGTTTGGGACAAAGCTCCTACAATGAGCAGTTCTTC.

To note about this clonotype: A much larger clone differs by one base, so this may be a read error. This sequence joins TRBV5-1 and TRBJ2-4; the match to TRBD1 covers 8 bases. The CDR3 is made up of 15 amino acids. The germline V gene has CDR1 SGHRS and CDR2 YFSETQ. As DNA, the CDR3 is TGCGCCAGCAGCTTCCGAGGACAGGGAAAAACCATTCAGTACTTC. This codes for CASSFRGQGKTIQYF. Filled out from reference TRBV5-1 and TRBJ2-4, the complete variable domain reads KAGVTQTPRYLIKTRGQQVTLSCSPISGHRSVSWYQQTPGQGLQFLFEYFSETQRNKGNFPGRFSGRQFSNSRSEMNVSTLELGDSALYLCASSFRGQGKTIQYFGAGTRLSVL.

A note on this clonotype: No conserved phenylalanine or tryptophan ends this CDR3, so it is likely a read error. The V and J genes are TRBV28 and TRBJ1-2, with 8 bases fitting TRBD1. Looked up from germline, CDR1 is MDHEN and CDR2 is SYDVKM. V lost 6 bases to trimming and J lost 5 bases; unmatched junction nucleotides: 8. The CDR3 is 14 amino acids. CDR3 in DNA: TGTGCCAGCAGCCATGGGACAGGCGTATATGGCTACACCTCC. It yields the protein CASSHGTGVYGYTS.

This clonotype was seen many times. This sequence joins TRBV14 and TRBJ2-5; D ambiguous. Trimming removed 0 bases from V and 6 bases from J, with 5 bases in between. The CDR3 spans 12 residues. Germline CDR1 SGHDN, CDR2 FVKESK. The DNA of the CDR3 is TGTGCCAGCAGCCAAGATCGCCAGACCCAGTACTTC. Residues: CASSQDRQTQYF.

This clonotype has only a few counts. The germline gene is not matched at one end of the junction; a read error may be the cause. This chain uses TRBV5-5 with TRBJ2-1; TRBD2 matches at 8 bases. CDR3 size: 16 residues. Germline assignment: CDR1 SGHKS and CDR2 YYEKEE (reference sequence). The CDR3 coding sequence is TGTGCCAGCAGCTTGGACAGGACTAGCTCCTACAATGAGCGGTTCTTC. Encoded protein: CASSLDRTSSYNERFF.

This clonotype came up many times. V and J are TRBV24-1 and TRBJ2-1, with a tentative D call TRBD2 (7 bases). Germline CDR1 reads KGHDR; CDR2 reads SFDVKD. Between the trimmed V and J ends, which lost 7 bases and 0 bases, there was a span of 12 bases. The CDR3 is 15 residues long. In DNA, the CDR3 is TGTGCCACCAGCGGGGGGCGGAGCTCCTACAATGAGCAGTTCTTC. Translation: CATSGGRSSYNEQFF.

The chain carries TRBV7-8 and TRBJ1-1, with 8 nucleotides matching TRBD1. From germline, CDR1 is SGHVS and CDR2 FQNEAQ. The V and J ends lost 6 bases and 5 bases, in that order; junction bases with no gene match: 5. The CDR3 consists of 13 residues. CDR3 sequence (DNA): TGTGCCAGCAGACTCAGGGGGCGGACTGAAGCTTTCTTT. This encodes CASRLRGRTEAFF.

The rearrangement links TRBV7-9 to TRBJ1-6; 8 bases map to TRBD1. The length of the CDR3 is 13 residues. CDR1 is SEHNR, CDR2 FQNEAQ, per germline (reference sequence). V shed 6 bases, J shed 15 bases, and the junction held 10 bases outside the gene matches. In DNA form, the CDR3 reads TGTGCCAGCAGTAACCAGGACAGGGCGGACCTCCACTTT. This translates into CASSNQDRADLHF.

Turning to this clonotype: With a much larger clone just one base away, this may be a read error. J is TRBJ1-5 and V is TRBV4-3; no definite D call. There are 17 residues in the CDR3. The V and J ends lost 0 bases and 2 bases respectively, with 14 bases between them. Germline-derived CDR1 and CDR2 are LGHNA and YSLEER. This CDR3 is CASSQDPGHRGNQPQHF. CDR3 coding DNA: TGCGCCAGCAGCCAAGATCCCGGTCACCGTGGCAATCAGCCCCAGCATTTT.

As for this clonotype: This may arise from a read error, as a much more abundant clone is one base away. The chain employs TRBV5-1 and TRBJ2-3; D is undetermined. The tail of the sequence fits TRBJ2-7 better, so the J call may be wrong. Germline V CDR1 and CDR2: SGHRS, YFSETQ. The CDR3 contains 13 residues. DNA for the CDR3: TGCGCCAGCAGCCTTCCTCTAGGCAATGAGCAGTACTTC. It translates to CASSLPLGNEQYF.

This clonotype turned up a few times. The chain recombines TRBV20-1 with TRBJ2-7; 7 bases agree with TRBD2. The CDR3 runs 16 residues. The germline gives CDR1 DFQATT, CDR2 SNEGSKA (reference sequence). V gave up 2 bases and J gave up 3 bases; unmatched junction bases: 13. CDR3 loop: CSARHLASGADYEQYF. The CDR3 nucleotides read TGCAGTGCTAGACACCTCGCGAGCGGGGCCGACTACGAGCAGTACTTC.